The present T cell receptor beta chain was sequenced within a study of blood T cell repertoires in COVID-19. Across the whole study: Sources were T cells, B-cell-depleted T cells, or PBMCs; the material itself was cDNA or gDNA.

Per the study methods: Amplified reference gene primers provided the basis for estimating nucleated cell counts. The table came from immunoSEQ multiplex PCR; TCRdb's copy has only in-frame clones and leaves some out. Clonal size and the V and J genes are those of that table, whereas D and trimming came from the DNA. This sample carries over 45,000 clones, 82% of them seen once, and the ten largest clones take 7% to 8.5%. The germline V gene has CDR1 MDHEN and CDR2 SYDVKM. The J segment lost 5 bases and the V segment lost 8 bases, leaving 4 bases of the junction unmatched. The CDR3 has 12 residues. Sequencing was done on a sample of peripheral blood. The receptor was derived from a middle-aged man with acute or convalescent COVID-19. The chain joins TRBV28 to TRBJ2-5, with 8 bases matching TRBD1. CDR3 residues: CASRRGLETQYF. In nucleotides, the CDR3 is TGTGCCAGCCGCAGGGGGCTTGAGACCCAGTACTTC.